This TCR beta chain was captured in a study of beta chain features in type 1 diabetes. Overall study results and limits: Fewer junction insertions and more nucleotide deletions appeared in type 1 diabetes patients.

On this clone itself: Its antigen remains unidentified.

The isolated RNA, all of it, was reverse transcribed, so expressed TCRB transcripts were what got sequenced. The data were produced by immunoSEQ multiplex PCR, yet TCRdb's version contains in-frame clones alone and is incomplete. This table has almost 250,000 clones, approximately 14% appearing once. This CDR3 comprises 14 residues. V gave up 7 bases and J gave up 0 bases, with 9 bases separating them. Looked up from germline, CDR1 is MRHNA and CDR2 is SNTAGT. The sample comprised naive CD4+ T cells from blood. This sequence joins TRBV6-4 and TRBJ2-2; maybe TRBD1 (5 bases). The source of this sequence is a woman in her 40s in good health. In nucleotides, the CDR3 is TGTGCCAGCAAGGACACACCGAACACCGGGGAGCTGTTTTTT. This translates into CASKDTPNTGELFF.